This entry features one T cell receptor (beta chain) sequence. The data stem from a study of cytomegalovirus exposure and HLA in healthy donors. The PCR was carried out with 60 Vbeta primers and 13 Jbeta primers. Sequencing used immunoSEQ multiplex PCR; TCRdb keeps in-frame clones, though not all of them. The profile covers some 190,000 clones, with 60% to 85% appearing a single time and about 1.5% taken by the ten largest. Trimming took 4 bases from V and 6 from J, leaving 22 bases between them. CDR1 SGDLS and CDR2 YYNGEE come from the germline V gene. There are 16 residues in the CDR3. This sequence originates from a woman aged 18-29 years in good health and CMV-seronegative. V usage is TRBV9 and J usage is TRBJ1-2; possible D gene TRBD1, 5 bases. Sequenced: PBMCs. The CDR3 DNA reads TGTGCCAGCAGCCCATCTGGGCAGGGAATGGGGAATGGCTACACCTTC. It translates to CASSPSGQGMGNGYTF.